Below, 24 T cell receptor beta chains from the same sample are listed, as sequenced in a study of T cell repertoires in cytomegalovirus infection. One entry per CDR3 protein results from TCRdb running MiXCR on the reads. The data show around 740,000 distinct CDR3 sequences, 35% to 40% seen once. Material: PBMCs. The origin of the receptors is a human donor in good health (CMV status not recorded). Some clones in this sample may be carry-over from other donors' samples.

CDR3 sequence: CASSPRHLAKNIQYF. CDR3 nucleotide sequence: TGTGCCAGCAGTCCCCGACACCTAGCCAAAAACATTCAGTACTTC. The V gene is TRBV6-5, the J gene TRBJ2-4; D remains ambiguous. The CDR3 contains 15 residues. With 5 bases removed from V and 0 bases from J, the gap between germline ends came to 11 bases. Germline values: CDR1 MNHEY, CDR2 SVGAGI.

The chain employs TRBV20-1 and TRBJ2-1; D remains unclear. The CDR3 is 12 residues long. Germline CDR1 DFQATT, CDR2 SNEGSKA (reference sequence). With 6 bases removed from V and 0 bases from J, the gap between germline ends came to 6 bases. The CDR3 DNA reads as TGCAGTGCCGAGAGCTCCTACAATGAGCAGTTCTTC. The encoded protein is CSAESSYNEQFF.

This clonotype came up a few times. The V gene is TRBV7-3, the J gene TRBJ1-5, with D perhaps matching TRBD1 (6 bases). Germline loops: CDR1 SGHTA, CDR2 FQGTGA. The CDR3 covers 16 residues. The ends were cut back, 5 bases at V and 0 bases at J, with 14 bases in the middle. This CDR3 is CASSQTGRGSNQPQHF. CDR3 DNA: TGTGCCAGCAGCCAAACCGGCAGGGGTAGCAATCAGCCCCAGCATTTT.

The V gene is TRBV5-6, the J gene TRBJ1-2, with D possibly TRBD1 on 5 matching bases. Germline V CDR1 and CDR2: SGHDT, YYEEEE. This CDR3 spans 12 amino acids. V lost 4 bases, J lost 8 bases, and 12 bases lay in between. CDR3 sequence: CASSPNRLGYTF. For the CDR3, the DNA is TGTGCCAGCAGCCCTAACAGGCTAGGCTACACCTTC.

This clonotype was seen only a few times. The chain has TRBV7-8 and TRBJ2-3; D uncertain. Trimming pared 4 bases from V and 0 bases from J, leaving 11 bases between. Germline V CDR1 and CDR2: SGHVS, FQNEAQ. CDR3 length: 15 residues. In nucleotides, the CDR3 is TGTGCCAGCAGCTACATAAGGCCGAGCACAGATACGCAGTATTTT. It is translated as CASSYIRPSTDTQYF.

This clonotype was observed a few times. The chain combines TRBV27 with TRBJ2-7; TRBD1 matches at 9 bases. Germline CDR1 is MNHEY and CDR2 is SMNVEV (reference sequence). The CDR3 consists of 16 residues. V lost 6 bases and J lost 7; bases outside the gene matches: 16. CDR3: CASSLTYNRDREEQYF. The CDR3 DNA follows: TGTGCCAGCAGCCTTACCTACAACCGGGACAGGGAGGAGCAGTACTTC.

This clonotype was seen only a few times. The chain couples TRBV6-5 to TRBJ1-5; D uncertain. CDR1 is MNHEY and CDR2 is SVGAGI in the germline V gene. With 6 bases removed from V and 6 bases from J, the gap between germline ends came to 15 bases. The length of the CDR3 is 14 residues. The CDR3 sequence is CASRRPGLGQPQHF. As DNA, the CDR3 is TGTGCCAGCAGGCGCCCGGGCCTGGGTCAGCCCCAGCATTTT.

The genes are TRBV20-1 and TRBJ2-7, with a tentative D call TRBD1 (5 bases). The germline V gene encodes CDR1 DFQATT and CDR2 SNEGSKA (reference sequence). The CDR3 is 11 amino acids. The V end was cut by 7 bases, the J end by 3 bases, with 10 bases between. CDR3 residues: CSGQTDYEQYF. CDR3 coding DNA: TGCAGTGGACAGACCGACTACGAGCAGTACTTC.

The CDR3 here is CASSDRKGLEAFF. CDR3 DNA: TGTGCCAGCAGTGATCGGAAGGGTCTAGAAGCTTTCTTT. This chain connects TRBV6-1 to TRBJ1-1; D is uncertain. Trimming shortened V by 3 bases and J by 8 bases, and 13 bases separated the two germline ends. The CDR3 has 13 residues. Germline CDR1 MNHNS, CDR2 SASEGT.

This chain joins TRBV5-5 and TRBJ2-5; 9 bases are shared with TRBD1. Looked up from germline, CDR1 is SGHKS and CDR2 is YYEKEE (reference sequence). The CDR3 covers 14 residues. With V trimmed by 6 bases and J by 4 bases, 7 bases remained unmatched. CDR3 in DNA: TGTGCCAGCATCGGACAGGGGAGGGGAGAGACCCAGTACTTC. Translation: CASIGQGRGETQYF.

To note about this clonotype: A much larger clonotype is one base distant, so this may be a read error. The V call is TRBV11-2, the J call TRBJ2-5; TRBD1 is a possible D gene (6 bases). The CDR3 length is 16 residues. The germline V gene has CDR1 SGHAT and CDR2 FQNNGV. The V and J ends lost 4 bases and 3 bases respectively, with 18 bases between them. The CDR3: CASSSFFGAGEETQYF. DNA of the CDR3: TGTGCCAGCAGCTCATTTTTCGGGGCAGGGGAAGAGACCCAGTACTTC.

DNA of the CDR3: TGTGCCTGGACGAGGGCCTCTCCCAGTGAGCAGTTCTTC. Protein sequence: CAWTRASPSEQFF. The chain employs TRBV30 and TRBJ2-1; a possible D gene is TRBD2 (5 bases). Trimming cost V 4 bases and J 9 bases, with 16 bases left between them. Per the germline V gene, CDR1 is GTSNPN and CDR2 is SVGIG (reference sequence). The CDR3 has 13 residues.

The rearrangement joins TRBV29-1 to TRBJ2-7, with 12 bases lining up with TRBD1. Germline V gene data show CDR1 as SQVTM and CDR2 as ANQGSEA. V shed 6 bases and J 6 bases; nucleotides not matched to a gene: 3. CDR3 size: 12 residues. This chain's CDR3 is CSVGTGGIEQYF. The CDR3 coding sequence is TGCAGCGTCGGGACAGGGGGCATCGAGCAGTACTTC.

In its sample, this clonotype was seen a few times. The chain links TRBV7-2 to TRBJ2-7, with D hard to call. CDR1 and CDR2 from the germline V gene are SGHTA and FQGNSA. The ends were cut back, 5 bases at V and 2 bases at J, with 4 bases in the middle. CDR3 length: 11 amino acids. Written as DNA, the CDR3 is TGTGCCAGCAGCCCGCCCTACGAGCAGTACTTC. Its protein product is CASSPPYEQYF.

At least ten counts were recorded for this clonotype. The chain is built from TRBV7-2 and TRBJ1-1, with D unclear. The germline CDR1 and CDR2 sequences are SGHTA and FQGNSA. The CDR3 has 14 amino acids. V lost 5 bases and J lost 0, with 10 bases in between. CDR3 nucleotides: TGTGCCAGCAGCCTGACGATCCTGAACACTGAAGCTTTCTTT. Encoded protein: CASSLTILNTEAFF.

The chain has TRBV7-9 and TRBJ2-7; 9 positions match TRBD2. Per the germline V gene, CDR1 is SEHNR and CDR2 is FQNEAQ (reference sequence). This CDR3 spans 15 amino acids. The V segment lost 6 bases and the J segment 3 bases; nucleotides outside the gene matches: 9. CDR3 nucleotides: TGTGCCAGCAGATTTTCTAGCGGGACAGTCTACGAGCAGTACTTC. It yields the protein CASRFSSGTVYEQYF.

The chain has TRBV3-1 and TRBJ2-1; 9 bases map to TRBD2. Germline V gene sequence: CDR1 LGHDT, CDR2 YNNKEL (reference sequence). Trimming removed 5 bases from V and 6 bases from J; junction bases left unmatched: 8. CDR3 length equals 15 residues. CDR3 region: CASSGAGGRVNEQFF. DNA for the CDR3: TGTGCCAGCAGCGGCGCGGGGGGGCGAGTCAATGAGCAGTTCTTC.

In its sample, this clonotype was seen a few times. The genes are TRBV7-8 and TRBJ2-7; D is perhaps TRBD1 (5 bases). CDR1 and CDR2 (germline): SGHVS, FQNEAQ. The CDR3 covers 13 residues. Trimming left V 7 bases short and J 7 bases short, with 17 bases between. The CDR3 DNA sequence: TGTGCCAGCACCCCCGTAGGGGCGAAAGAGCAGTACTTC. Protein sequence: CASTPVGAKEQYF.

J is TRBJ2-7 and V is TRBV7-3, with TRBD1 identical over 9 bases. There are 15 residues in the CDR3. CDR1 is SGHTA and CDR2 is FQGTGA in the germline V gene. With 2 bases clipped from V and 5 bases from J, the junction kept 7 bases outside the gene matches. CDR3: CASSLAPTGGDEQYF. Here the CDR3 DNA reads TGTGCCAGCAGCTTAGCCCCGACAGGGGGGGACGAGCAGTACTTC.

This chain joins TRBV7-6 and TRBJ1-3; D call uncertain. Germline lookup yields CDR1 SGHVS and CDR2 FNYEAQ. V lost 4 bases, J lost 0 bases, and 7 bases lay in between. CDR3 size: 14 residues. The CDR3: CASSSGVSGNTIYF. In DNA form, the CDR3 reads TGTGCCAGCAGCTCGGGAGTCTCTGGAAACACCATATATTTT.

This chain connects TRBV28 to TRBJ2-1; TRBD1 matches 8 bases. The CDR3 length is 13 residues. Germline values: CDR1 MDHEN, CDR2 SYDVKM. After removal of 6 bases from V and 6 bases from J, the junction contained 4 bases not matched to a gene. In nucleotides, the CDR3 is TGTGCCAGCAGGAGAACAGGGGGCAATGAGCAGTTCTTC. Its protein is CASRRTGGNEQFF. Supplemented by reference TRBV28 and TRBJ2-1, the full variable domain reads DVKVTQSSRYLVKRTGEKVFLECVQDMDHENMFWYRQDPGLGLRLIYFSYDVKMKEKGDIPEGYSVSREKKERFSLILESASTNQTSMYLCASRRTGGNEQFFGPGTRLTVL.

The chain couples TRBV6-6 to TRBJ2-2, with D perhaps given as TRBD1 or TRBD2 (6 bases each). The CDR3 is 15 residues long. Trimming took off 6 bases at V and 6 bases at J, with 17 bases between the two ends. Per germline, CDR1 MNHNY and CDR2 SVGAGI (reference sequence). The CDR3 region has the DNA TGTGCCAGCAGGAGGGGGGTTAACTTCCCCGGGGAGCTGTTTTTT. Protein: CASRRGVNFPGELFF.

The sample holds a few counts of this clonotype. The chain uses TRBV12-3 or TRBV12-4 and TRBJ2-5; 9 bases agree with TRBD2. The CDR3 has 17 amino acids. V was pared by 3 bases and J by 2 bases, with 10 bases of the junction left unmatched. This chain's CDR3 is CASSLSVVLAGQETQYF. CDR3 nucleotide sequence: TGTGCCAGCAGTTTGTCAGTGGTTCTAGCGGGACAAGAGACCCAGTACTTC.

The gene calls are TRBV28 and TRBJ1-2; TRBD1 is a possible D gene (6 bases). Germline assignment: CDR1 MDHEN and CDR2 SYDVKM. V dropped 4 bases and J dropped 5 bases, with 14 bases sitting between them. The length of the CDR3 is 14 residues. CDR3 protein: CASSSTGTQYGYTF. The CDR3 coding sequence is TGTGCCAGCAGTTCCACAGGGACCCAGTATGGCTACACCTTC.